These 4 T cell receptor beta chains originate from one sample sequenced in a study of human T cells and chemical hapten exposure. Stated time point: patch test 1, 2 weeks after DPC sensitization. Treatment indicated: therapeutic diphenylcyclopropenone sensitization with weekly scalp DPC. MiXCR, run by TCRdb on the RACE reads, gives a single entry per CDR3 protein. This sample yields about 70,000 distinct CDR3 sequences, of which approximately 9.4% are seen a single time; approximately 3% belongs to the top ten. The source material was whole blood, sampled in connection with sensitization to the hapten diphenylcyclopropenone (DPC). The receptor set was obtained from a middle-aged woman with alopecia areata. Some clones in this sample may be carry-over from other donors' samples.

This clonotype was seen a few times. V usage is TRBV7-2 and J usage is TRBJ2-2; no reliable D call. The CDR3 has 14 residues. Germline V gives CDR1 SGHTA, CDR2 FQGNSA. Trimming pared 1 base from V and 6 bases from J, leaving 9 bases between. The CDR3 coding sequence is TGTGCCAGCAGCTTAGGCGATCGGGCCGGGGAGCTGTTTTTT. Translation gives CASSLGDRAGELFF.

Many counts were recorded for this clonotype. This chain connects TRBV6-2 or TRBV6-3 to TRBJ1-1, with D possibly being TRBD1 (5 bases). The CDR3 totals 15 residues. Germline V CDR1 and CDR2: MNHEY, SVGEGT. Between the trimmed V and J ends, which lost 11 bases and 0 bases, there was a span of 19 bases. The CDR3 loop reads CASGGPGSMNTEAFF. Here the CDR3 DNA reads TGTGCCTCCGGGGGTCCGGGTTCCATGAACACTGAAGCTTTCTTT.

Concerning this clonotype: Compared with germline, one end of the junction differs, possibly owing to a read error. This chain joins TRBV6-1 and TRBJ1-5; the D gene is possibly TRBD1 (5 bases). The CDR3 contains 12 residues. Germline V lookup: CDR1 MNHNS, CDR2 SASEGT. The DNA for the CDR3 is TGTGCCAGCAGTCCATTGGACGAGTCCAGGGTTTTT. This sequence encodes CASSPLDESRVF.

This rearrangement joins TRBV3-1 to TRBJ1-4, with TRBD1 as a possible D gene (5 bases). The V and J ends lost 1 base and 7 bases respectively, with 16 bases between them. The germline gives CDR1 LGHDT, CDR2 YNNKEL (reference sequence). This CDR3 contains 16 residues. In DNA, the CDR3 is TGTGCCAGCAGCCAAGGGGGCGGGCCGAGGAGTGAAAAACTGTTTTTT. Its translation: CASSQGGGPRSEKLFF.